The rows below give T cell receptor beta chains drawn from one sample of a study of blood T cell repertoires in COVID-19. TCRdb's copy holds only in-frame clones and misses some; the assay was immunoSEQ multiplex PCR. The sample gives about 110,000 clones, about three quarters of which show up once; 1.8% is in the top ten. The sequenced material came from peripheral blood. These receptor sequences come from a woman in her 40s with acute or convalescent COVID-19. The CDR3 runs from the conserved cysteine through the conserved F or W. D genes are given only for firm matches. Size values are once, few and many counts, or a class for expanded clones, and some rows have none.

.	TRBJ2-7	few	TRBV15	TGTGCCACCAGCAGGGACACAAACTACGAGCAGTACTTC	CATSRDTNYEQYF
.	TRBJ1-6	.	TRBV28	TGTGCCAGCTTCCTCTCCGAGGCTTCACCCCTCCACTTT	CASFLSEASPLHF
TRBD1	TRBJ2-7	.	TRBV2	TGTGCCACCACGGGACAGACCTACGAGCAGTACTTC	CATTGQTYEQYF
TRBD1	TRBJ1-4	.	TRBV6-5	TGTGCCAGCAGTTATACAGGGGGCTTAGAAAAACTGTTTTTT	CASSYTGGLEKLFF
TRBD2	TRBJ2-5	.	TRBV4-3	TGCGCCAGCAGCCATGGACTAGCCGGGCGGGAGACCCAGTACTTC	CASSHGLAGRETQYF
.	TRBJ2-5	.	TRBV7-3	TGTGCCAGCAGCTTAATCGGCAGCGACAGTGAGACCCAGTACTTC	CASSLIGSDSETQYF
.	TRBJ1-5	.	TRBV14	TGTGCCCTCGCGTGGGGGGGAAATCAGCCCCAGCATTTT	CALAWGGNQPQHF
TRBD2	TRBJ2-2	.	TRBV28	TGTGCCAGCAGTTTCGGACTAGCGGGGGGTTTGGTCACCGGGGAGCTGTTTTTT	CASSFGLAGGLVTGELFF
TRBD2	TRBJ2-7	.	TRBV5-1	TGCGCCAGCAGGACTAGCGGGGACCCGAACGAGCAGTACTTC	CASRTSGDPNEQYF
.	TRBJ1-1	.	TRBV5-1	TGCGCCAGCAACGAACCAGGGGTGAACACTGAAGCTTTCTTT	CASNEPGVNTEAFF
TRBD1	TRBJ1-6	few	TRBV28	TGTGCCAGCAGTGGCCGTGGGACAGTTCGTAATTCACCCCTCCACTTT	CASSGRGTVRNSPLHF
TRBD2	TRBJ2-7	.	TRBV6-1	TGTGCCAGCAGTGAACTAGCGGGGGGGAACTACGAGCAGTACTTC	CASSELAGGNYEQYF
.	TRBJ1-1	few	TRBV6-5	TGTGCCACCAAAACCATAATTCGGGGCACTGAAGCTTTCTTT	CATKTIIRGTEAFF
TRBD2	TRBJ2-1	.	TRBV7-2	TGTGCCAGCAGCATCGGCGGGGGGAGCTACAATGAGCAGTTCTTC	CASSIGGGSYNEQFF
TRBD1	TRBJ2-7	.	TRBV7-2	TGTGCCAGCAGCTTAAACCCGGACAGGGTAGGCGAGCAGTACTTC	CASSLNPDRVGEQYF
.	TRBJ1-3	.	TRBV10-3	TGTGCCATCAGTGAACAAAACTCTGGAAACACCATATATTTT	CAISEQNSGNTIYF
TRBD1	TRBJ1-2	few	TRBV6-5	TGTGCCAGCAGTCCCGGGACAGGGGCGAGTGGCTACACCTTC	CASSPGTGASGYTF
TRBD1	TRBJ2-4	.	TRBV18	TGTGCCAGCTCTCAACGCACCGGGACAGGGGCTACTGACATTCAGTACTTC	CASSQRTGTGATDIQYF
.	TRBJ1-2	once	TRBV10-3	TGTGCCATCAGTGATCGGGTAGGAGCTAACTATGGCTACACCTTC	CAISDRVGANYGYTF
.	TRBJ1-1	.	TRBV4-3	TGCGCCAGCAGCCAAAAACCAGGGGAGCGGGAAGCTTTCTTT	CASSQKPGEREAFF
TRBD2	TRBJ2-1	.	TRBV5-1	TGCGCCAGCAGCTTGGGGACTAGCGAATCCTACAATGAGCAGTTCTTC	CASSLGTSESYNEQFF
.	TRBJ2-7	.	TRBV5-4	TGTGCCAGCAGCCCCGACAGGTCGGGCTACGAGCAGTACTTC	CASSPDRSGYEQYF
.	TRBJ1-6	.	TRBV7-9	TGTGCCAGCAGCTTCGATATGGGGGGGTCACCCCTCCACTTT	CASSFDMGGSPLHF
.	TRBJ1-2	.	TRBV4-3	TGCGCCAGCAGCCAAGGAGGGGGCTATGGCTACACCTTC	CASSQGGGYGYTF
.	TRBJ2-2	.	TRBV3-1/TRBV3-2	TGTGCCAGCAGCCTCCTTAGGGGGGGCGGGGAGCTGTTTTTT	CASSLLRGGGELFF
TRBD1	TRBJ1-1	.	TRBV6-5	TGTGCCAGCAGTTTCTTAACAGGACAGGGGTTCTTT	CASSFLTGQGFF
.	TRBJ1-6	.	TRBV27	TGTGCCAGCAGTGGCGGAGTTAATTCACCCCTCCACTTT	CASSGGVNSPLHF
.	TRBJ2-3	.	TRBV6-1	TGTGCCAGCAGTGATCCCCGGACAGATACGCAGTATTTT	CASSDPRTDTQYF
TRBD1	TRBJ1-5	.	TRBV19	TGTGCCAGTAGTTCACAGGGGAATCAGCCCCAGCATTTT	CASSSQGNQPQHF
.	TRBJ1-2	.	TRBV6-6	TGTGCCAGCAGGGGTGATCGGGAGGGTCGTGGCTACACCTTC	CASRGDREGRGYTF
.	TRBJ1-1	once	TRBV11-2	TGTGCCAGCAGCTTAGATTCTCATCCAGGGGACACTGAAGCTTTCTTT	CASSLDSHPGDTEAFF
TRBD2	TRBJ2-5	many	TRBV5-1	TGCGCCAGCAGCTCTAGCGGGGGGGTGGAAGAGACCCAGTACTTC	CASSSSGGVEETQYF
.	TRBJ1-4	.	TRBV5-5	TGTGCCAGCAGCTCCCGGGATACCAAGCGGGAAAAACTGTTTTTT	CASSSRDTKREKLFF
.	TRBJ1-1	few	TRBV3-1/TRBV3-2	TGTGCCAGCAGCCGAGAAAACAGGGCTGAAGCTTTCTTT	CASSRENRAEAFF
TRBD1	TRBJ2-1	few	TRBV12-5	TGTGCTAGTGGAACGGGACAGGGGGCGAATGAGCAGTTCTTC	CASGTGQGANEQFF
.	TRBJ1-5	.	TRBV19	TGTGCCAGTAGAATCGATCCCCGGGGTCATCAGCCCCAGCATTTT	CASRIDPRGHQPQHF
.	TRBJ1-1	.	TRBV19	TGTGCCAGTATTAATTCCCTGACAGTTACTGAAGCTTTCTTT	CASINSLTVTEAFF
TRBD2	TRBJ2-1	.	TRBV2	TGTGCCAGCAGTGAAGGGGTAGCGGGGGGGCTACAGGAGCAGTTCTTC	CASSEGVAGGLQEQFF
.	TRBJ2-3	.	TRBV3-1/TRBV3-2	TGTGCCAGCAGCCCCCCTTCGGGGTCAGGAACAGATACGCAGTATTTT	CASSPPSGSGTDTQYF
.	TRBJ2-2	.	TRBV11-2	TGTGCCAGCAGCTCGCCATTGGGACTTCGCGGCGGGGAGCTGTTTTTT	CASSSPLGLRGGELFF
TRBD2	TRBJ2-5	few	TRBV3-1/TRBV3-2	TGTGCCAGCAGCCAAATGCTAGCGGGGTCGGGAGAGACCCAGTACTTC	CASSQMLAGSGETQYF
.	TRBJ1-5	.	TRBV2	TGTGCCAGCAGTGAAGTGTTCGAGCAGCCCCAGCATTTT	CASSEVFEQPQHF
TRBD2	TRBJ2-1	.	TRBV29-1	TGCAGCGTTGCCTCGGGGAGCGGGGGGCGCGATGAGCAGTTCTTC	CSVASGSGGRDEQFF
.	TRBJ2-5	.	TRBV7-2	TGTGCCAGCAGCTTAATGGGGGGCCAAGAGACCCAGTACTTC	CASSLMGGQETQYF
TRBD2	TRBJ2-2	few	TRBV5-5	TGTGCCAGCAGCTTGAGCGGGGGAGACACCGGGGAGCTGTTTTTT	CASSLSGGDTGELFF
.	TRBJ2-5	.	TRBV29-1	TGCAGCGTTGCCGGGATAATGTACCAAGAGACCCAGTACTTC	CSVAGIMYQETQYF
TRBD1	TRBJ1-2	.	TRBV18	TGTGCCAGCTCACTCGACAGGGGGTCGTATGGCTACACCTTC	CASSLDRGSYGYTF
TRBD2	TRBJ2-1	.	TRBV3-1/TRBV3-2	TGTGCCAGCAGGGGCGGGGGCTCCTACAATGAGCAGTTCTTC	CASRGGGSYNEQFF
TRBD1	TRBJ2-5	.	TRBV9	TGTGCCAGCTCCGGAAAGACAGGGTATCCGGAGACCCAGTACTTC	CASSGKTGYPETQYF
.	TRBJ2-5	few	TRBV5-1	TGCGCCAGCAGCTTGGTCCCGGGAAAGGAGACCCAGTACTTC	CASSLVPGKETQYF